A single sample is the source of the 27 T cell receptor beta chains below, sequenced in a study of cytomegalovirus exposure and HLA in healthy donors. A multiplex PCR was run with 60 Vbeta primers and 13 Jbeta primers. The protocol was immunoSEQ multiplex PCR, while the TCRdb copy is restricted to in-frame clones and leaves out a portion. This sample has 90,000 to 120,000 clones, with about 70% found just once. Material for sequencing was PBMCs. The receptors here all came from a man aged 50 to 60 in good health and CMV-seropositive.

The chain is built from TRBV7-2 and TRBJ1-4, with D uncertain. CDR1 and CDR2 (germline): SGHTA, FQGNSA. The CDR3 loop spans 15 amino acids. V shed 3 bases and J shed 8 bases, with 16 bases lying between them. CDR3 sequence: CASSFGLTRNEKLFF. The CDR3 coding sequence is TGTGCCAGCAGCTTCGGACTCACCCGAAACGAAAAACTGTTTTTT.

The CDR3, as DNA: TGCGCCAGCAGCACGAGGGGGCCGGATTCACCCCTCCACTTT. As protein: CASSTRGPDSPLHF. V gene TRBV5-1 combines with J gene TRBJ1-6; 7 bases agree with TRBD1. CDR3 length: 14 amino acids. CDR1 is SGHRS and CDR2 is YFSETQ in the germline V gene. J lost 8 bases, V lost 4 bases, and 6 bases had no gene match.

CDR3 nucleotide sequence: TGCGCCAGCAGCAAGCGGGTCCACGAGCAGTACTTC. Translation: CASSKRVHEQYF. This rearrangement joins TRBV10-2 to TRBJ2-7; perhaps TRBD2 as D (6 bases). The ends were cut back, 6 bases at V and 5 bases at J, with 11 bases in the middle. The CDR3 is made up of 12 amino acids. Germline CDR1 WSHSY, CDR2 SAAADI.

The V and J genes are TRBV14 and TRBJ1-6, with D perhaps matching TRBD1 (5 bases). The germline V and J ends were trimmed by 4 bases and 4 bases, with 5 bases remaining between them. The CDR3 has 13 amino acids. CDR1 is SGHDN, CDR2 FVKESK, per germline. The CDR3 nucleotides read TGTGCCAGCAGCCGACAGTATAATTCACCCCTCCACTTT. Encoded protein: CASSRQYNSPLHF.

The chain couples TRBV7-3 to TRBJ2-5, with a possible D match to TRBD2 (7 bases). CDR3 length equals 14 residues. The germline V gene has CDR1 SGHTA and CDR2 FQGTGA. Trimming took off 5 bases at V and 4 bases at J, with 14 bases between the two ends. Written as DNA, the CDR3 is TGTGCCAGCAGCCCTCAAGGGGGGGGAGAGACCCAGTACTTC. This encodes CASSPQGGGETQYF. Based on the CDR3 plus reference TRBV7-3 and TRBJ2-5, the full variable domain is GAGVSQTPSNKVTEKGKYVELRCDPISGHTALYWYRQSLGQGPEFLIYFQGTGAADDSGLPNDRFFAVRPEGSVSTLKIQRTERGDSAVYLCASSPQGGGETQYFGPGTRLLVL.

The chain carries TRBV13 and TRBJ1-4, with 8 bases lining up with TRBD1. The V segment lost 4 bases and the J segment 7 bases; nucleotides outside the gene matches: 8. This CDR3 spans 15 amino acids. Germline values: CDR1 PRHDT, CDR2 FYEKMQ (reference sequence). CDR3 sequence reads: CASSSSDRDREKLFF. CDR3 coding DNA: TGTGCCAGCAGCTCCTCGGACAGGGACCGTGAAAAACTGTTTTTT.

This clone is medium-sized in the sample. The chain links TRBV2 to TRBJ1-4; 7 bases map to TRBD1. CDR3 size: 12 residues. The J segment lost 10 bases and the V segment lost 3 bases, leaving 2 bases of the junction unmatched. The germline CDR1 and CDR2 sequences are SNHLY and FYNNEI. CDR3 nucleotide sequence: TGTGCCAGCAGTGAGCAGGGGGGAAAACTGTTTTTT. It is translated as CASSEQGGKLFF.

The V gene is TRBV10-3, the J gene TRBJ2-3; TRBD1 aligns across 7 bases. CDR3 length: 15 amino acids. Germline CDR1 and CDR2: ENHRY and SYGVKD. Trimming removed 5 bases from V and 2 bases from J; junction bases left unmatched: 7. Here the CDR3 reads CAISPGQPNTDTQYF. In DNA form, the CDR3 reads TGTGCCATCAGTCCGGGACAGCCAAACACAGATACGCAGTATTTT.

The V gene is TRBV27, the J gene TRBJ2-5; TRBD2 aligns across 7 bases. Germline V CDR1 and CDR2: MNHEY, SMNVEV (reference sequence). The CDR3 runs 15 residues. With 6 bases clipped from V and 11 bases from J, the junction kept 18 bases outside the gene matches. The CDR3 is CASSPRDYRGGEQYF. As DNA, the CDR3 is TGTGCCAGCAGCCCCCGGGACTACCGGGGCGGGGAGCAGTACTTC.

The chain recombines TRBV7-3 with TRBJ2-1, with TRBD1 identical over 8 bases. The CDR3 totals 15 residues. V shed 2 bases and J 7 bases; nucleotides not matched to a gene: 7. Germline assignment: CDR1 SGHTA and CDR2 FQGTGA. The CDR3 DNA follows: TGTGCCAGCAGCTTAGCCCGGGACAGGAGTAATGAGCAGTTCTTC. Its translation: CASSLARDRSNEQFF. The variable domain in full, completed from reference TRBV7-3 and TRBJ2-1, reads GAGVSQTPSNKVTEKGKYVELRCDPISGHTALYWYRQSLGQGPEFLIYFQGTGAADDSGLPNDRFFAVRPEGSVSTLKIQRTERGDSAVYLCASSLARDRSNEQFFGPGTRLTVL.

This chain links TRBV6-6 with TRBJ1-3, with D maybe TRBD1 (5 bases). The CDR3 sequence is 13 residues long. In germline, CDR1 is MNHNY, CDR2 SVGAGI (reference sequence). Trimming took 4 bases from V and 3 from J, leaving 7 bases between them. CDR3: CASSSQGGNTIYF. The DNA for the CDR3 is TGTGCCAGCAGTTCTCAGGGTGGAAACACCATATATTTT.

The rearrangement links TRBV5-1 to TRBJ1-1; D uncertain. The ends were cut back, 1 base at V and 3 bases at J, with 10 bases in the middle. The germline V gene encodes CDR1 SGHRS and CDR2 YFSETQ. This CDR3 spans 14 amino acids. The CDR3 here is CASSLYGDDTEAFF. The CDR3 DNA reads TGCGCCAGCAGCTTGTACGGGGATGACACTGAAGCTTTCTTT.

The chain joins TRBV4-1 to TRBJ2-5; D gene uncertain. Germline V gene sequence: CDR1 MGHRA, CDR2 YSYEKL. The CDR3 is made up of 15 amino acids. V lost 1 base to trimming and J lost 3 bases, with 12 bases between them. CDR3 loop: CASSQVFADKETQYF. The CDR3 region has the DNA TGCGCCAGCAGCCAAGTTTTCGCAGACAAAGAGACCCAGTACTTC.

The table lists this clone with a few counts. The chain links TRBV5-1 to TRBJ2-5; D might be TRBD1 (7 bases). The CDR3 has 16 residues. The germline V gene has CDR1 SGHRS and CDR2 YFSETQ. Trimming removed 2 bases from V and 4 bases from J, with 18 bases in between. DNA of the CDR3: TGCGCCAGCAGCTTCTCTGGGCAGGGGGGTGGAGAGACCCAGTACTTC. Amino acids: CASSFSGQGGGETQYF.

The table lists this clone with a count of one. The V gene is TRBV11-3, the J gene TRBJ2-5; D is possibly TRBD2 (6 bases). This CDR3 region has 13 residues. The V end was cut by 5 bases, the J end by 5 bases, with 12 bases between. CDR1 is SGHNT, CDR2 YENEEA, per germline. CDR3 amino acids: CASSPRGTETQYF. The CDR3 DNA is TGTGCCAGCAGCCCACGGGGGACGGAGACCCAGTACTTC. Together with reference TRBV11-3 and TRBJ2-5, the CDR3 gives the full variable domain: EAGVVQSPRYKIIEKKQPVAFWCNPISGHNTLYWYLQNLGQGPELLIRYENEEAVDDSQLPKDRFSAERLKGVDSTLKIQPAELGDSAVYLCASSPRGTETQYFGPGTRLLVL.

This chain joins TRBV6-4 and TRBJ2-7, with 7 bases aligning to TRBD1. The CDR3 consists of 15 residues. The germline gives CDR1 MRHNA, CDR2 SNTAGT. With 4 bases clipped from V and 4 bases from J, the junction kept 10 bases outside the gene matches. Here the CDR3 DNA reads TGTGCCAGCAGTGGGGAAGACAGGGATACATACGAGCAGTACTTC. This encodes CASSGEDRDTYEQYF.

This sequence joins TRBV20-1 and TRBJ2-1, with TRBD2 matching over 7 bases. The V segment lost 6 bases and the J segment 9 bases; nucleotides outside the gene matches: 5. This CDR3 has 11 residues. Germline V gene sequence: CDR1 DFQATT, CDR2 SNEGSKA (reference sequence). Here the CDR3 reads CSARGGGEQFF. The CDR3 nucleotides are TGCAGTGCGCGCGGCGGGGGTGAGCAGTTCTTC.

The chain links TRBV29-1 to TRBJ2-3, with 8 bases identical to TRBD1. In germline, CDR1 is SQVTM, CDR2 ANQGSEA. V lost 7 bases to trimming and J lost 5 bases; unmatched junction nucleotides: 14. This CDR3 has 15 residues. The CDR3 DNA is TGCAGCGCCTCGGGGCGGGGCAGGGGGCGAGATACGCAGTATTTT. Translated, it gives CSASGRGRGRDTQYF.

The V call is TRBV5-1, the J call TRBJ2-7; D perhaps matches TRBD2 (6 bases). Germline assignment: CDR1 SGHRS and CDR2 YFSETQ. With 4 bases removed from V and 0 bases from J, the gap between germline ends came to 17 bases. The CDR3 covers 16 residues. CDR3: CASSRGLPYPSYEQYF. The CDR3 nucleotides read TGCGCCAGCAGCCGGGGACTCCCCTACCCCTCCTACGAGCAGTACTTC.

This clone was found a few times. V usage is TRBV6-1 and J usage is TRBJ1-1; no clear D gene. The CDR3 sequence is 14 residues long. The V gene lost 5 bases and the J gene lost 2 bases, with 12 bases spanning the gap. Germline CDR1 MNHNS, CDR2 SASEGT. The CDR3 region has the DNA TGTGCCAGCAGTACTATCCCGGGTAACACTGAAGCTTTCTTT. This gives the protein CASSTIPGNTEAFF.

The chain is built from TRBV6-5 and TRBJ2-7, with D perhaps matching TRBD2 (6 bases). The CDR3 extends over 15 amino acids. CDR1 MNHEY and CDR2 SVGAGI come from the germline V gene. The V end was cut by 5 bases, the J end by 2 bases, with 16 bases between. CDR3 coding DNA: TGTGCCAGCAGTGTCATAGGCGGGGTCCCCTACGAGCAGTACTTC. It codes for CASSVIGGVPYEQYF.

The genes are TRBV7-9 and TRBJ2-3, with TRBD2 matching over 9 bases. Germline CDR1 SEHNR, CDR2 FQNEAQ (reference sequence). V was clipped by 5 bases and J by 2 bases; unmatched bases: 14. CDR3 length: 18 residues. CDR3 protein: CASSPLTGRGGSTDTQYF. Here the CDR3 DNA reads TGTGCCAGCAGCCCTTTAACTGGGCGGGGGGGGTCCACAGATACGCAGTATTTT.

This rearrangement joins TRBV27 to TRBJ1-1; TRBD1 aligns across 10 bases. The CDR3 spans 16 residues. CDR1 is MNHEY, CDR2 SMNVEV, per germline (reference sequence). Unmatched junction bases numbered 8, after V lost 3 bases and J lost 4 bases. CDR3 DNA: TGTGCCAGCAGTTTTAGACAGGGGGCCCCGAGCACTGAAGCTTTCTTT. Translation: CASSFRQGAPSTEAFF.

This clone was seen only a few times. The rearrangement uses TRBV27 and TRBJ1-2; 9 bases match TRBD1. The junction had 14 bases not matched to a gene; V was cut back by 8 bases and J by 4 bases. CDR1 is MNHEY and CDR2 is SMNVEV in the germline V gene (reference sequence). The CDR3 is 16 residues long. CDR3 loop: CASREQGAFGGYGYTF. As DNA, the CDR3 is TGTGCCAGCCGAGAACAGGGGGCATTCGGGGGCTATGGCTACACCTTC.

The chain is built from TRBV7-3 and TRBJ1-1; no clear D gene. The CDR3 covers 13 residues. Germline CDR1 is SGHTA and CDR2 is FQGTGA. V lost 3 bases, J lost 1 base, and 6 bases lay in between. The CDR3 DNA follows: TGTGCCAGCAGCTTGGCGGAGAACACTGAAGCTTTCTTT. Its protein product is CASSLAENTEAFF.

The J gene is TRBJ2-5, the V gene TRBV11-1; 9 nucleotides align to TRBD1. The DNA end favors TRBJ2-7, so the J call may be wrong. The CDR3 contains 14 residues. CDR1 is SGHAT, CDR2 FQDESV, per germline (reference sequence). CDR3 in amino acids: CASSLGQGKYEQYF. DNA for the CDR3: TGTGCCAGCAGCCTCGGACAGGGGAAGTACGAGCAGTACTTC.

This clone is a singleton in its sample. The chain has TRBV5-4 and TRBJ1-1; tentative D call: TRBD1 (6 bases). V gave up 0 bases and J gave up 3 bases, with 12 bases separating them. The CDR3 loop spans 15 amino acids. Germline loops: CDR1 SGHNT, CDR2 YYREEE (reference sequence). The CDR3 loop reads CASSLVHRADTEAFF. The CDR3 DNA sequence: TGTGCCAGCAGCTTGGTCCACAGGGCGGACACTGAAGCTTTCTTT.